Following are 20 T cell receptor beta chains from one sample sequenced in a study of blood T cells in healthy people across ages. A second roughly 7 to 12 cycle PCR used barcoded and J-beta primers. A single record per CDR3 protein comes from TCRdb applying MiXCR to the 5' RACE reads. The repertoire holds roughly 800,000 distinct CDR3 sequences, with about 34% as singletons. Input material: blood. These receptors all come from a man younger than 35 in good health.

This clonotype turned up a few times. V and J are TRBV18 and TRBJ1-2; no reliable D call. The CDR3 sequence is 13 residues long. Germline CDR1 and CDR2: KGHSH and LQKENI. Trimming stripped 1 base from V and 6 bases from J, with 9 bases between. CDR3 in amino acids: CASSPRETDGYTF. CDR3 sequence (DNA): TGTGCCAGCTCACCACGGGAGACTGATGGCTACACCTTC.

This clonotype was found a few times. CDR3 amino acids: CASSYAGAYEQYF. As DNA, the CDR3 is TGTGCCAGCAGTTACGCGGGGGCCTACGAGCAGTACTTC. The rearrangement links TRBV6-6 to TRBJ2-7; 7 bases fit TRBD2. The trim removed 2 bases at V and 2 bases at J, leaving 0 bases unmatched. The CDR3 has 13 amino acids. CDR1 is MNHNY, CDR2 SVGAGI, per germline (reference sequence).

The CDR3 coding sequence is TGTGCCAGCAGGGTCGGACAGGGTAAGACCTACGAGCAGTACTTC. It translates to CASRVGQGKTYEQYF. V gene TRBV6-1 combines with J gene TRBJ2-7; 8 positions match TRBD1. The CDR3 contains 15 residues. The germline V gene encodes CDR1 MNHNS and CDR2 SASEGT. V lost 6 bases and J lost 2; bases outside the gene matches: 9.

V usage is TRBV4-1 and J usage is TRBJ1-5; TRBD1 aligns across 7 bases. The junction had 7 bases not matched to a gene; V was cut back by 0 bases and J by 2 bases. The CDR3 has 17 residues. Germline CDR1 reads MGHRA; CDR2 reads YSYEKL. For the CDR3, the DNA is TGCGCCAGCAGCCAAGACAGGGGGGGGTTCGGCAATCAGCCCCAGCATTTT. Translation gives CASSQDRGGFGNQPQHF.

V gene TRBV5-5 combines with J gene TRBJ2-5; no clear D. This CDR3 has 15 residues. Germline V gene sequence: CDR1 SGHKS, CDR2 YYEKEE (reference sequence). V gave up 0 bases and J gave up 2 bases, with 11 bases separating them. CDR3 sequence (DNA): TGTGCCAGCAGCTTGGCCTTTGGGTATCAAGAGACCCAGTACTTC. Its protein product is CASSLAFGYQETQYF. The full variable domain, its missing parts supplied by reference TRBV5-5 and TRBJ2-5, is DAGVTQSPTHLIKTRGQQVTLRCSPISGHKSVSWYQQVLGQGPQFIFQYYEKEERGRGNFPDRFSARQFPNYSSELNVNALLLGDSALYLCASSLAFGYQETQYFGPGTRLLVL.

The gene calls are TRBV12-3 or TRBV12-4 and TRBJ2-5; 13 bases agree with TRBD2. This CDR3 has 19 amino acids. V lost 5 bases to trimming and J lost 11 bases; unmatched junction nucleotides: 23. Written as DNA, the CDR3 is TGTGCCAGCAGTGGGTTCAGGACTAGCGGGGGATCTTCCTACAATGAGCAGTACTTC. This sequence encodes CASSGFRTSGGSSYNEQYF.

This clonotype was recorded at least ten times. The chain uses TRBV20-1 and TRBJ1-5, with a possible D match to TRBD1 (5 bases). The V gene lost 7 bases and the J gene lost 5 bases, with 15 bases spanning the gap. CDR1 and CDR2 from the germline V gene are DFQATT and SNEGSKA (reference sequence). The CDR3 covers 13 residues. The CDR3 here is CSVTGPADQPQHF. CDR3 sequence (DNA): TGCAGTGTGACGGGGCCGGCGGATCAGCCCCAGCATTTT.

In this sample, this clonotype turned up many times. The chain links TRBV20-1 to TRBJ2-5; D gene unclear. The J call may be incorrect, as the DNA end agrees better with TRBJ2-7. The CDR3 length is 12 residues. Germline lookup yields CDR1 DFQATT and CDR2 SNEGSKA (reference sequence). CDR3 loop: CSARRRFDEQYF. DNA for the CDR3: TGCAGTGCAAGGAGACGGTTCGACGAGCAGTACTTC.

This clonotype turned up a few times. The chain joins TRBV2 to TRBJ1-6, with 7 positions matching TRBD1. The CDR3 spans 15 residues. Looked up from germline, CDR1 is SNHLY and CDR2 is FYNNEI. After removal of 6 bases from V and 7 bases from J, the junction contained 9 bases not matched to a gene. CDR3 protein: CASSRSQGENSPLHF. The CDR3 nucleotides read TGTGCCAGCAGCCGGAGCCAGGGGGAGAATTCACCCCTCCACTTT.

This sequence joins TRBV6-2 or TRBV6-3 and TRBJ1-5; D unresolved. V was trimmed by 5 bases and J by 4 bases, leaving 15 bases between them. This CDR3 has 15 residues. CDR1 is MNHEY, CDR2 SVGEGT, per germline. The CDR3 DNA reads TGTGCCAGCAGTGAGCCGTCCTCCGTTAATCAGCCCCAGCATTTT. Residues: CASSEPSSVNQPQHF.

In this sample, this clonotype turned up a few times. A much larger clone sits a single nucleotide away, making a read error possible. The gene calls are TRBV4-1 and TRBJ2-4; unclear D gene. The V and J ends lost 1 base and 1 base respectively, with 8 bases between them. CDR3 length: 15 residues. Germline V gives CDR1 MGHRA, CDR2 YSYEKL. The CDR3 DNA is TGCGCCAGCAGCCAAGGCAGTATGGCCAAAAACATTCAGTACTTC. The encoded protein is CASSQGSMAKNIQYF.

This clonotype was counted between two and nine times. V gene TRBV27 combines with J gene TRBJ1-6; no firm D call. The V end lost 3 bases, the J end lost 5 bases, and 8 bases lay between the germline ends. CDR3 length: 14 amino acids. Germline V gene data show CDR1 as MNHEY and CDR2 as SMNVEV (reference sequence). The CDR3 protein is CASSFMGDNSPLHF. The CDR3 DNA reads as TGTGCCAGCAGTTTTATGGGTGATAATTCACCCCTCCACTTT.

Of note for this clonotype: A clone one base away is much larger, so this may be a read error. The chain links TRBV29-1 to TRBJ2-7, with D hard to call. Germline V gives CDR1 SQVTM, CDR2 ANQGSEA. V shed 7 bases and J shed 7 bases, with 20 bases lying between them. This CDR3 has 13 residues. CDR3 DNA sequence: TGCAGCGCACCGGACGGAAAACGGAATGAGCAGTACTTC. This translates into CSAPDGKRNEQYF.

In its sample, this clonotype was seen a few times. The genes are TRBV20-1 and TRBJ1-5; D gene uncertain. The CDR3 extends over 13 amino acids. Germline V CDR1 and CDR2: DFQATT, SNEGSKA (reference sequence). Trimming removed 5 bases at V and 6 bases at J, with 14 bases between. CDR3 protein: CSALNGPGQPQHF. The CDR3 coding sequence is TGCAGTGCTTTGAACGGTCCAGGTCAGCCCCAGCATTTT.

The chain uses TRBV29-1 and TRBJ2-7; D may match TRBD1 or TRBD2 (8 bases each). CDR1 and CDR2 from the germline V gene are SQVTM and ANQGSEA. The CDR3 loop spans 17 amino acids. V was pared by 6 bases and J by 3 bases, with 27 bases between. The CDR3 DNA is TGCAGCGTCGCGGGGGGCGGGACAGGAGGAAACCTCTACGAGCAGTACTTC. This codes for CSVAGGGTGGNLYEQYF.

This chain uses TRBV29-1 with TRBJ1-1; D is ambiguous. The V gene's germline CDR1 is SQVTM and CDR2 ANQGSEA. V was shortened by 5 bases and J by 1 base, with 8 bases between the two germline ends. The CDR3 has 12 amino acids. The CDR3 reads CSVRLTNTEAFF. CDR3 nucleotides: TGCAGCGTTCGACTGACGAACACTGAAGCTTTCTTT.

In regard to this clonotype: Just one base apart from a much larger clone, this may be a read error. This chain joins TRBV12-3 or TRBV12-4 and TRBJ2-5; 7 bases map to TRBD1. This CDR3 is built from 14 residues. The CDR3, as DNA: TGTGCCCGCAGTTTATGGGACAGACAAGAGACCCAGTACTTC. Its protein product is CARSLWDRQETQYF.

The CDR3: CAGTPTGNEQFF. CDR3 sequence (DNA): TGTGCCGGCACCCCTACAGGGAATGAGCAGTTCTTC. The gene calls are TRBV6-5 and TRBJ2-1; a weak D match, TRBD1 (6 bases). In germline, CDR1 is MNHEY, CDR2 SVGAGI. V was trimmed by 11 bases and J by 7 bases, leaving 15 bases between them. The CDR3 is made up of 12 amino acids.

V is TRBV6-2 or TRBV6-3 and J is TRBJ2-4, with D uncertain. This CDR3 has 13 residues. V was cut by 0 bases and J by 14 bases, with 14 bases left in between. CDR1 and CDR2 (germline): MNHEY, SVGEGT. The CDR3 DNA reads TGTGCCAGCAGTTACTCTTCTAGGAGATCCGAGTACTTC. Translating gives CASSYSSRRSEYF.

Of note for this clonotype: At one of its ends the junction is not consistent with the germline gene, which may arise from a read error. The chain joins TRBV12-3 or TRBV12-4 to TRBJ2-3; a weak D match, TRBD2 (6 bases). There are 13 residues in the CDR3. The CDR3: CASIPGTADAQYF. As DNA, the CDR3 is TGTGCCAGCATCCCCGGGACTGCAGATGCGCAGTATTTT.